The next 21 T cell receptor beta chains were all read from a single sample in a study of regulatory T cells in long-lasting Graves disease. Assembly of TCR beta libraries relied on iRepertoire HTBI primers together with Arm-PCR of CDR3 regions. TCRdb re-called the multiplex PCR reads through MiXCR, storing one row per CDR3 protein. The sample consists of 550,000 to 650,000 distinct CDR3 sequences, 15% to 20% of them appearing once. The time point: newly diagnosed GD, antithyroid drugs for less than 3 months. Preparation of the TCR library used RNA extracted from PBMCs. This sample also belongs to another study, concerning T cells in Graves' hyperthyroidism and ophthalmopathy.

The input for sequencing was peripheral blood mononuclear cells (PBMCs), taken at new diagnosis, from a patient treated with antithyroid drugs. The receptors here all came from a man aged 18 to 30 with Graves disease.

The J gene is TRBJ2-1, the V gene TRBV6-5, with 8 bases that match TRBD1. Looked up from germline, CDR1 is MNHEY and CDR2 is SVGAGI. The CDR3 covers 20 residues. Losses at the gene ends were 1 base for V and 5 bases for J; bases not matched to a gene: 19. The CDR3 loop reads CASSYWTGSYVPPYDNEQFF. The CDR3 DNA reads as TGTGCCAGCAGTTACTGGACAGGGAGCTACGTCCCCCCGTACGACAATGAGCAGTTCTTC.

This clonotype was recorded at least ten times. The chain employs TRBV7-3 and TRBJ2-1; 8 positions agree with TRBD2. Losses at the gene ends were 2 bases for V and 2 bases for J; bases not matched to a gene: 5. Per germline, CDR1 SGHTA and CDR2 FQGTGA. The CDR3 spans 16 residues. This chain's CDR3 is CASSLVSGRAYNEQFF. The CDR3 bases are TGTGCCAGCAGCTTAGTTTCCGGGAGGGCCTACAATGAGCAGTTCTTC.

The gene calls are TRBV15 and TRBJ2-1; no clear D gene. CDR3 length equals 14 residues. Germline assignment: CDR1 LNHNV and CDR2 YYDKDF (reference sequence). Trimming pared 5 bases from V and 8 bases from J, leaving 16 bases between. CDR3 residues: CATSVQGNVYEQFF. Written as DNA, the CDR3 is TGTGCCACCAGCGTCCAAGGGAATGTGTATGAGCAGTTCTTC.

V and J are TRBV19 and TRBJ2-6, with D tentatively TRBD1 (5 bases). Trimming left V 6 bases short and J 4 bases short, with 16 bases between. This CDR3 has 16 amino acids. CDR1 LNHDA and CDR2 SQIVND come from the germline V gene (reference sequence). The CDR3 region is CASSAGVGAGANVLTF. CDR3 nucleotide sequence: TGTGCCAGTAGCGCCGGTGTAGGGGCCGGGGCCAACGTCCTGACTTTC.

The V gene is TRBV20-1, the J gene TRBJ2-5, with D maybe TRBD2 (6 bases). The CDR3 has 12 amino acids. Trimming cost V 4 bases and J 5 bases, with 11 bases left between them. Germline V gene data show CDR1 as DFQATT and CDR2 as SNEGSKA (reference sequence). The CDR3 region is CSAITGEETQYF. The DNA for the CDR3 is TGCAGTGCTATCACGGGAGAGGAGACCCAGTACTTC.

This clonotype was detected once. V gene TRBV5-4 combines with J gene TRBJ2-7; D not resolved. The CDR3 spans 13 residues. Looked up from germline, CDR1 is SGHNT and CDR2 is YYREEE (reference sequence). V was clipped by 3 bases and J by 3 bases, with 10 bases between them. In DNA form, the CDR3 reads TGTGCCAGCAGCTATGGCGAAATCTACGAGCAGTACTTC. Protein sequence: CASSYGEIYEQYF.

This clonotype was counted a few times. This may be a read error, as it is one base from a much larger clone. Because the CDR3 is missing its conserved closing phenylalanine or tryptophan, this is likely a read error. This chain's CDR3 is CASSQDYTEAFL. The DNA for the CDR3 is TGTGCCAGCAGCCAAGATTACACTGAAGCTTTCCTT. V and J are TRBV3-1 and TRBJ1-1; no clear D gene. Between the trimmed V and J ends, which lost 0 bases and 3 bases, there was a span of 2 bases. CDR3 length: 12 residues. Germline V gene sequence: CDR1 LGHDT, CDR2 YNNKEL (reference sequence).

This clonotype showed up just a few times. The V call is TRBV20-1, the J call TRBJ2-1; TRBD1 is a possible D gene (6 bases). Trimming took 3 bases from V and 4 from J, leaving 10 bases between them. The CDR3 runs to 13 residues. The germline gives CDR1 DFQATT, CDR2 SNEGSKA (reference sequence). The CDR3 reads CSASTGQYNEQFF. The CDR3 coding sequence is TGCAGTGCTAGTACTGGACAGTACAATGAGCAGTTCTTC.

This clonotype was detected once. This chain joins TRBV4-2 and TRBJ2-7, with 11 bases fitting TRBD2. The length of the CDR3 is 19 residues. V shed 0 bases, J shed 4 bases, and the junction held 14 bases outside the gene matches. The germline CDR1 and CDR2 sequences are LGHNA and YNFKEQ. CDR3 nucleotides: TGTGCCAGCAGCCAAGAGGTGATTACTAGCGGGAGACATGTTTACGAGCAGTACTTC. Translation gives CASSQEVITSGRHVYEQYF.

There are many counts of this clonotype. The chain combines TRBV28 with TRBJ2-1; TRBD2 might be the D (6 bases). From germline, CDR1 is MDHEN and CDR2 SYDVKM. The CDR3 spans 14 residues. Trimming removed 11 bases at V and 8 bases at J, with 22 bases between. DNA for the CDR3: TGTGCCGCATCTAAGGGGCCTTGGGGGGATGAGCAGTTCTTC. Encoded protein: CAASKGPWGDEQFF.

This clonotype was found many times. This CDR3 reads CASSPNAGDPYEQYF. CDR3 DNA: TGTGCCAGCAGCCCGAACGCGGGGGATCCATACGAGCAGTACTTC. The chain joins TRBV7-8 to TRBJ2-7, with TRBD2 identical over 7 bases. There are 15 residues in the CDR3. Germline V lookup: CDR1 SGHVS, CDR2 FQNEAQ. V shed 5 bases, J shed 4 bases, and the junction held 11 bases outside the gene matches.

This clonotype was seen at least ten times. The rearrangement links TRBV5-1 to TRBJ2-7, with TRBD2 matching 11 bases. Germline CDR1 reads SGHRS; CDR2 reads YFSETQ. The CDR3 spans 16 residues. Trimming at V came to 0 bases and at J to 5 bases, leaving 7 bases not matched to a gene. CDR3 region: CASSLAGLAGLNEQYF. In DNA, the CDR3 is TGCGCCAGCAGCTTGGCCGGACTAGCGGGCTTAAACGAGCAGTACTTC.

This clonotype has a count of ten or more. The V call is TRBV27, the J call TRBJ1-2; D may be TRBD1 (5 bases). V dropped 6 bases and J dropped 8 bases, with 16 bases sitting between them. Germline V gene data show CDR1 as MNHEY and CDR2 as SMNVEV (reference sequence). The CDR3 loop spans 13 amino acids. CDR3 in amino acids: CASSRRGTQGYTF. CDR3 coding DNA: TGTGCCAGCAGCAGACGGGGGACGCAGGGCTACACCTTC.

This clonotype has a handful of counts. CDR3 sequence: CASSVDLATNEKLFF. The CDR3 region has the DNA TGTGCCAGCAGCGTAGATCTGGCAACTAATGAAAAACTGTTTTTT. The chain recombines TRBV9 with TRBJ1-4; D unresolved. The CDR3 loop spans 15 amino acids. Germline V gene lookup returns CDR1 SGDLS and CDR2 YYNGEE. The V gene lost 0 bases and the J gene lost 0 bases, with 6 bases spanning the gap.

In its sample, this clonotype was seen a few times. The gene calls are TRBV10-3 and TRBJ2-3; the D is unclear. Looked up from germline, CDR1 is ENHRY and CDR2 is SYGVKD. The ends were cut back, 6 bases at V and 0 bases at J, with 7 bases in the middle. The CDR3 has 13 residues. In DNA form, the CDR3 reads TGTGCCATCAGCTTTTCCAGCACAGATACGCAGTATTTT. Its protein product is CAISFSSTDTQYF.

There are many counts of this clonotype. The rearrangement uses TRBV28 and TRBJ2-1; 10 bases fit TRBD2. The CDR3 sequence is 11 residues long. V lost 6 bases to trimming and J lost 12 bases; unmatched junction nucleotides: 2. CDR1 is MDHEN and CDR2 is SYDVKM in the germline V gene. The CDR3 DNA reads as TGTGCCAGCAGCCCTAGCGGGAGGCAGTTCTTC. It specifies CASSPSGRQFF.

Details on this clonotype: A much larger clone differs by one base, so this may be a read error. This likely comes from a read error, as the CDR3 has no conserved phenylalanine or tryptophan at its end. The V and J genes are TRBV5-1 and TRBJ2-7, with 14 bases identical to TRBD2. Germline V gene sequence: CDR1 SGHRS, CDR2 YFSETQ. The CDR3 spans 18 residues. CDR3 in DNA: TGTGCCAGCAGCTGGCGGGGACTAGCGGGAGCTCTATACTACGAGCAGTACCTC. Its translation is CASSWRGLAGALYYEQYL.

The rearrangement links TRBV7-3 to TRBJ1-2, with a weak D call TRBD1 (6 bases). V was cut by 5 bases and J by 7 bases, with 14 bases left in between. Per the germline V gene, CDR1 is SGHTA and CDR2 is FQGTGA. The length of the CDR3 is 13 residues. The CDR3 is CASSIFEGGGYTF. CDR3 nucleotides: TGTGCCAGCAGCATATTCGAGGGGGGTGGCTACACCTTC.

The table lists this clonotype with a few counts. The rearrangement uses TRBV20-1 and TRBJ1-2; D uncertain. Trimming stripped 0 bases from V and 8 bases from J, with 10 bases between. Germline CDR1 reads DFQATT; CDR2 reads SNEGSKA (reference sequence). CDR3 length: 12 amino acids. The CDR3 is CSARDLLEGYTF. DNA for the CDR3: TGCAGTGCTAGAGATCTCCTGGAGGGCTACACCTTC.

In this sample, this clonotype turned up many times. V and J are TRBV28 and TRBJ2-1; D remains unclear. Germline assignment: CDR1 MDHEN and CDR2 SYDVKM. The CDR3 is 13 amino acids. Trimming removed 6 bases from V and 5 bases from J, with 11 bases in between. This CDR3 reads CASRSRTDNEQFF. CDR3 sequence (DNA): TGTGCCAGCAGGTCCCGAACTGACAATGAGCAGTTCTTC.

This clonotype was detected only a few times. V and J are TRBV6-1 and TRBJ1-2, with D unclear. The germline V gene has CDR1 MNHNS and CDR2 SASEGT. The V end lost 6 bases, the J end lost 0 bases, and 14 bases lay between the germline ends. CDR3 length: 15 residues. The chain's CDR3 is CASSPFTATNYGYTF. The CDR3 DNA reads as TGTGCCAGCAGCCCGTTTACGGCCACTAACTATGGCTACACCTTC.